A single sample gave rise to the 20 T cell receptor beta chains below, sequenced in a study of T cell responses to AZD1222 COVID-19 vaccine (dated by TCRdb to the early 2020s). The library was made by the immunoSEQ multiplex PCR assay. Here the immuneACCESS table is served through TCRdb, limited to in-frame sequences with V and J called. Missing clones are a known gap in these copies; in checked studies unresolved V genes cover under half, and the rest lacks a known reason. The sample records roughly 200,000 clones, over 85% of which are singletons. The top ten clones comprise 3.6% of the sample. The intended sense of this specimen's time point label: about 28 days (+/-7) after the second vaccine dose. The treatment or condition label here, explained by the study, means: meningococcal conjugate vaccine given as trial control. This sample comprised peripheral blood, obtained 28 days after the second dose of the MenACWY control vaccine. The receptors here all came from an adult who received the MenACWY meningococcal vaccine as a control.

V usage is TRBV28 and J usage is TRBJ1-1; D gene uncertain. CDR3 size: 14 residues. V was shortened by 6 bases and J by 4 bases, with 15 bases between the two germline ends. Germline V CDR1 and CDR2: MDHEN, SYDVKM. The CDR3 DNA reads TGTGCCAGCAGCTCCTTCGGGTCGGGCACTGAAGCTTTCTTT. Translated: CASSSFGSGTEAFF.

The CDR3 here is CASSQDLTGTGVSYEQYF. CDR3 bases: TGTGCCAGCAGCCAAGATCTAACCGGGACAGGAGTCTCCTACGAGCAGTACTTC. The chain recombines TRBV3-1 (or the pseudogene TRBV3-2) with TRBJ2-7; TRBD1 matches 8 bases. Germline CDR1 LGHDT, CDR2 YNNKEL (reference sequence). V lost 0 bases and J lost 0; bases outside the gene matches: 10. This CDR3 is 18 amino acids long.

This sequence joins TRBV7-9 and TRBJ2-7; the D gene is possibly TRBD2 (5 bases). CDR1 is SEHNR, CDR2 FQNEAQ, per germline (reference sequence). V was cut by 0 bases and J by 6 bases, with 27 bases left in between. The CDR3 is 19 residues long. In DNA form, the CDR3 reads TGTGCCAGCAGCTTAGCGCTCGAGGCTCCAGTAGCGCCTGACTTCGAGCAGTACTTC. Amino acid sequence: CASSLALEAPVAPDFEQYF.

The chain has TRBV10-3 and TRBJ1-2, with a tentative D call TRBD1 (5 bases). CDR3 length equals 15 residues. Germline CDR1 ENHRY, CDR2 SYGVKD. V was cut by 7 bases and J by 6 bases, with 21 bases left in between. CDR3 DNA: TGTGCCATCATGATGACACCAACGGGACTCAATGGCTACACCTTC. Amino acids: CAIMMTPTGLNGYTF.

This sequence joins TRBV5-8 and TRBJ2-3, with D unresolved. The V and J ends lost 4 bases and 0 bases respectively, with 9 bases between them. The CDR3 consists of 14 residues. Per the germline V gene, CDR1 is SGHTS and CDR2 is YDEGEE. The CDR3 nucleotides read TGTGCCAGCAGCATGGTGCGGAGCACAGATACGCAGTATTTT. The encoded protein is CASSMVRSTDTQYF.

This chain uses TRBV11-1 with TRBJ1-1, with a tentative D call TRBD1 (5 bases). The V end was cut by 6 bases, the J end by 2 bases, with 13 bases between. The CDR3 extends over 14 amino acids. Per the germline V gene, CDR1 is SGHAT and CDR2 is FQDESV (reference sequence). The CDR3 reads CASRSGQSNTEAFF. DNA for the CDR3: TGTGCCAGCAGGTCGGGGCAGTCAAACACTGAAGCTTTCTTT.

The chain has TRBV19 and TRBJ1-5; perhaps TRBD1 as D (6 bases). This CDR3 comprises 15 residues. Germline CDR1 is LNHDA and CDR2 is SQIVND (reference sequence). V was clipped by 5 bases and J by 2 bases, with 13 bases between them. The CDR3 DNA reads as TGTGCCAGTAGTGAGGGGGGAGGGGGCAATCAGCCCCAGCATTTT. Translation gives CASSEGGGGNQPQHF.

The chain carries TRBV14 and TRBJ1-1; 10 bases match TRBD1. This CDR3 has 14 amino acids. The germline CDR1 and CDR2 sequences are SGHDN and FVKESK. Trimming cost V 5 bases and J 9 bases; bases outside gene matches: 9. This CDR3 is CASSTFRTGGKAFF. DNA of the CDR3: TGTGCCAGCAGCACGTTCCGGACAGGGGGAAAAGCTTTCTTT.

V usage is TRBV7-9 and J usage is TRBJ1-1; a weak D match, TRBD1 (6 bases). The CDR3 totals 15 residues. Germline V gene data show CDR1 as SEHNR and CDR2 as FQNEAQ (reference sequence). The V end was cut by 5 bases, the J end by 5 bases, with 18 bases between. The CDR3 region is CASSLGGGGLTEAFF. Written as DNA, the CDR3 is TGTGCCAGCAGCCTTGGCGGGGGCGGGTTAACTGAAGCTTTCTTT.

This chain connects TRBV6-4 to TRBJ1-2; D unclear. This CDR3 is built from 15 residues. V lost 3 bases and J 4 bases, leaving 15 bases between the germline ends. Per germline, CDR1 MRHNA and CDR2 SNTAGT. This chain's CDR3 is CASSEEMGDFYGYTF. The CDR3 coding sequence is TGTGCCAGCAGTGAGGAGATGGGAGACTTCTATGGCTACACCTTC.

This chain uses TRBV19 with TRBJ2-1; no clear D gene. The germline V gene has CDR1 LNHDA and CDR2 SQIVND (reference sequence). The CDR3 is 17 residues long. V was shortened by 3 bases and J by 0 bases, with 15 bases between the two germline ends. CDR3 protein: CASSIVPDFVSYNEQFF. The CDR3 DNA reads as TGTGCCAGTAGTATCGTTCCCGACTTTGTCTCCTACAATGAGCAGTTCTTC.

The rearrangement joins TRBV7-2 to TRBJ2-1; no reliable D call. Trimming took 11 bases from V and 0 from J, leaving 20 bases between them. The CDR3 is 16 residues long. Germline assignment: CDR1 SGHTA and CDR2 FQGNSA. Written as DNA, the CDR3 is TGTGCCTGCGCCAGAATTCCAGCGAGCTCCTACAATGAGCAGTTCTTC. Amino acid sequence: CACARIPASSYNEQFF. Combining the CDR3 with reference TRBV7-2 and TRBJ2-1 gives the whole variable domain GAGVSQSPSNKVTEKGKDVELRCDPISGHTALYWYRQSLGQGLEFLIYFQGNSAPDKSGLPSDRFSAERTGGSVSTLTIQRTQQEDSAVYLCACARIPASSYNEQFFGPGTRLTVL.

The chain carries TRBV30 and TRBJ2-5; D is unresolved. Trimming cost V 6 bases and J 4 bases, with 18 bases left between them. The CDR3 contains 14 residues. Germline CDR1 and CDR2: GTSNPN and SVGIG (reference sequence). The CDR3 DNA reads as TGTGCCTGCCATCCCCCCCTGCGAGGAGAGACCCAGTACTTC. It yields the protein CACHPPLRGETQYF.

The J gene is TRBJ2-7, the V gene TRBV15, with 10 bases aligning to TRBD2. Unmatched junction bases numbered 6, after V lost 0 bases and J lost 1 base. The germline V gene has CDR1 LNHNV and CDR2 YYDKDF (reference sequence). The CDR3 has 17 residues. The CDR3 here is CATSRDESGRGSYEQYF. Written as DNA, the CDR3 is TGTGCCACCAGCAGAGATGAGAGCGGGAGGGGGTCCTACGAGCAGTACTTC. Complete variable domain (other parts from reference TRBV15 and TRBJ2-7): DAMVIQNPRYQVTQFGKPVTLSCSQTLNHNVMYWYQQKSSQAPKLLFHYYDKDFNNEADTPDNFQSRRPNTSFCFLDIRSPGLGDTAMYLCATSRDESGRGSYEQYFGPGTRLTVT.

CDR3 DNA sequence: TGTGCCAGTAGTGGACTAGCGGGAAACTACGAGCAGTACTTC. It translates to CASSGLAGNYEQYF. V is TRBV19 and J is TRBJ2-7, with 12 bases identical to TRBD2. Unmatched junction bases numbered 2, after V lost 5 bases and J lost 3 bases. CDR3 length: 14 amino acids. Germline CDR1 and CDR2: LNHDA and SQIVND (reference sequence).

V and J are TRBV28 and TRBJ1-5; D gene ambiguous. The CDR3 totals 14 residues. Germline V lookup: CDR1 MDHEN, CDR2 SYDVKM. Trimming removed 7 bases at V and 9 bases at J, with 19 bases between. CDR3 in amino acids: CASTPALGRGPQHF. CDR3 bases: TGTGCCAGCACCCCGGCGCTCGGACGAGGGCCCCAGCATTTT.

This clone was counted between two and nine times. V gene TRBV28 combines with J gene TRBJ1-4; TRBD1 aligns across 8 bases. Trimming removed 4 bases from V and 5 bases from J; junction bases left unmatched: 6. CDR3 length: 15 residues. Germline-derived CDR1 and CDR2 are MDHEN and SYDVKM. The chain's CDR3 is CASSSNRGFNEKLFF. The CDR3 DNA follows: TGTGCCAGCAGTTCAAACAGGGGGTTCAATGAAAAACTGTTTTTT.

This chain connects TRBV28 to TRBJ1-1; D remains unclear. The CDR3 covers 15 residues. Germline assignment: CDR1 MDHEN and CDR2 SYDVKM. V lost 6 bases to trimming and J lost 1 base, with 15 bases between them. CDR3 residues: CASRGSVLGNTEAFF. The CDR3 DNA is TGTGCCAGCAGGGGTTCTGTTTTAGGGAACACTGAAGCTTTCTTT.

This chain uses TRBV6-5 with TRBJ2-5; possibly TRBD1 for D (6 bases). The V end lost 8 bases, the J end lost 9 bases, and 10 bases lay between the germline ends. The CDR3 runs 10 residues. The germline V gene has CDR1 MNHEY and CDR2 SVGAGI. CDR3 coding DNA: TGTGCCAGCTTAAAGGGGGCCCAGTACTTC. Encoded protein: CASLKGAQYF.

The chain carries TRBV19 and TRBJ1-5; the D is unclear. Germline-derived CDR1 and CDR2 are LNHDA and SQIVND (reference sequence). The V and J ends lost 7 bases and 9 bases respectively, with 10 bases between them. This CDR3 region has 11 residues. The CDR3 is CASNSLGPQHF. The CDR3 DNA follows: TGTGCCAGTAATTCCCTTGGGCCCCAGCATTTT.